This T cell receptor beta chain was sequenced in a study of OX40 agonist ivuxolimab in advanced cancers. Overall study: Given to patients was ivuxolimab, an agonistic anti-OX40 (CD134) antibody. Patient treatment consisted of intravenous ivuxolimab administration every 2 weeks at 0.01 to 10 mg/kg. Findings of the study overall: Expanded peripheral T cell antigen specificity was not determined.

Germline CDR1 MNHEY, CDR2 SMNVEV (reference sequence). The V end was cut by 5 bases, the J end by 0 bases, with 10 bases between. The CDR3 is 15 residues long. Points on this clone: What it recognizes is unknown.

Autoimmune disease history or systemic immunosuppression disqualified patients. The table came from immunoSEQ multiplex PCR; TCRdb's copy has only in-frame clones and leaves some out. The sample has some 60,000 clones, roughly nine tenths seen once. This sample comprised CD4+ or CD8+ T cells sorted from blood, obtained in a trial of the OX40 agonist ivuxolimab. The J gene is TRBJ2-2, the V gene TRBV27; no definite D call. The TCR sequence derives from an adult with an advanced solid tumor such as melanoma, head and neck, liver or kidney cancer. The CDR3 DNA follows: TGTGCCAGCAGTCCGGTTAACCCGAACACCGGGGAGCTGTTTTTT. Translation: CASSPVNPNTGELFF.